The 4 T cell receptor beta chains reported below all come from one sample, sequenced in a study of T cells in Graves' hyperthyroidism and ophthalmopathy. The investigators amplified TCR beta CDR3 regions from RNA transcripts. First-round RT-PCR with HTBI primers amplified the TCR CDR3 region. TCRdb passed the multiplex PCR reads through MiXCR, listing each CDR3 protein once. The sample contains 600,000 to 650,000 distinct CDR3 sequences, around 20% of which appear only once. Source material: blood. The receptors come from a man aged 30 to 45 with Graves' ophthalmopathy.

The rearrangement joins TRBV4-3 to TRBJ1-1, with 10 bases identical to TRBD1. The CDR3 has 15 residues. CDR1 and CDR2 (germline): LGHNA, YSLEER. The J segment lost 5 bases and the V segment lost 4 bases, leaving 7 bases of the junction unmatched. CDR3: CASSLGTGVVTEAFF. The CDR3 DNA follows: TGCGCCAGCAGCCTAGGGACAGGGGTCGTTACTGAAGCTTTCTTT.

This clonotype was picked up a small number of times. The V gene is TRBV27, the J gene TRBJ2-7; D gene ambiguous. This CDR3 spans 14 amino acids. The germline CDR1 and CDR2 sequences are MNHEY and SMNVEV (reference sequence). V was clipped by 1 base and J by 3 bases, with 10 bases between them. The CDR3 region has the DNA TGTGCCAGCAGTTTATTGCCCCTTATCTACGAGCAGTACTTC. This gives the protein CASSLLPLIYEQYF.

This clonotype was found a few times. The chain recombines TRBV20-1 with TRBJ2-5, with 10 bases matching TRBD2. With 0 bases clipped from V and 5 bases from J, the junction kept 15 bases outside the gene matches. The germline gives CDR1 DFQATT, CDR2 SNEGSKA (reference sequence). This CDR3 contains 18 residues. CDR3: CSARDLVYSLAGVETQYF. The CDR3 DNA is TGCAGTGCTAGAGATCTAGTGTACTCTCTAGCGGGAGTTGAGACCCAGTACTTC.

This clonotype was counted a few times. This chain uses TRBV6-1 with TRBJ2-7; D is possibly TRBD2 (5 bases). The CDR3 is 19 residues long. CDR1 and CDR2 from the germline V gene are MNHNS and SASEGT. V lost 7 bases and J 3 bases, leaving 31 bases between the germline ends. The CDR3 sequence: CASTQRPLVGRQLYYEQYF. CDR3 bases: TGTGCCAGCACCCAGCGGCCTCTAGTAGGCCGACAACTCTACTACGAGCAGTACTTC.